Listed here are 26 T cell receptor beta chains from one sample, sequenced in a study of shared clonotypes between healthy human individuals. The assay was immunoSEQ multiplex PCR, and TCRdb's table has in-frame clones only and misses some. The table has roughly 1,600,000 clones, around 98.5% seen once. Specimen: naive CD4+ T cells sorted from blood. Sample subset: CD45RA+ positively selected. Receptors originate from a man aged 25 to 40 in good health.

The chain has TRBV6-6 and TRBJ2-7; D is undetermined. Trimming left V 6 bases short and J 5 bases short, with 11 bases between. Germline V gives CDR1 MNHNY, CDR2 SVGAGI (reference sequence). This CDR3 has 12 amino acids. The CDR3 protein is CASRRSHNEQYF. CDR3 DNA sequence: TGTGCCAGCAGACGGTCCCACAACGAGCAGTACTTC.

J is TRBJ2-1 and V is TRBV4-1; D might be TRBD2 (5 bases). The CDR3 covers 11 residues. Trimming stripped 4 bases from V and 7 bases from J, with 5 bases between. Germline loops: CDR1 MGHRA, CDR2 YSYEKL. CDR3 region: CASSRTNEQFF. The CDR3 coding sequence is TGCGCCAGCAGCCGGACTAATGAGCAGTTCTTC.

Written as DNA, the CDR3 is TGTGCCAGCCGGCCGGGACCGAACACCGGGGAGCTGTTTTTT. It encodes CASRPGPNTGELFF. J is TRBJ2-2 and V is TRBV28, with D possibly being TRBD1 or TRBD2 (5 bases each). This CDR3 spans 14 amino acids. CDR1 is MDHEN, CDR2 SYDVKM, per germline. The ends were cut back, 8 bases at V and 0 bases at J, with 10 bases in the middle.

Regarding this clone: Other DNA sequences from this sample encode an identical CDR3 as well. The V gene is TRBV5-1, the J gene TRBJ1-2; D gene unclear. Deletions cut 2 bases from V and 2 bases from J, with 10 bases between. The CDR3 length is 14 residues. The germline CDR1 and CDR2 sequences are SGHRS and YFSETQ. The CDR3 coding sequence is TGCGCCAGCAGCTTAGTAACCGGAAACTATGGCTACACCTTC. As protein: CASSLVTGNYGYTF. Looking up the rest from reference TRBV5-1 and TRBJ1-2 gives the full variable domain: KAGVTQTPRYLIKTRGQQVTLSCSPISGHRSVSWYQQTPGQGLQFLFEYFSETQRNKGNFPGRFSGRQFSNSRSEMNVSTLELGDSALYLCASSLVTGNYGYTFGSGTRLTVV.

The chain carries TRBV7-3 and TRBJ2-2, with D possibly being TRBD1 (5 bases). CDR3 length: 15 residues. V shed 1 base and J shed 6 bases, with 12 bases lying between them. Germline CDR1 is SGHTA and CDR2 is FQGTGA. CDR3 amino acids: CASSLNGQGSGELFF. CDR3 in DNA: TGTGCCAGCAGCTTAAATGGGCAGGGCTCCGGGGAGCTGTTTTTT.

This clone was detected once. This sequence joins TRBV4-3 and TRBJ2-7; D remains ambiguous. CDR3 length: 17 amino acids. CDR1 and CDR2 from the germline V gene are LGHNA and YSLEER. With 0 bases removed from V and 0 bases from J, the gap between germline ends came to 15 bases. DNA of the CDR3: TGCGCCAGCAGCCAAGATTTTCGCAGCAGTAGCTCCTACGAGCAGTACTTC. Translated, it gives CASSQDFRSSSSYEQYF.

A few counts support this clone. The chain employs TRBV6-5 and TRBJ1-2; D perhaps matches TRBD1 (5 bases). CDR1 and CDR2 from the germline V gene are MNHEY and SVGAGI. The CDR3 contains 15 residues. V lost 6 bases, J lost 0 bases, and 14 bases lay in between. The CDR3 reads CASSTGAGTNYGYTF. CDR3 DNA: TGTGCCAGCAGCACCGGGGCAGGGACTAACTATGGCTACACCTTC.

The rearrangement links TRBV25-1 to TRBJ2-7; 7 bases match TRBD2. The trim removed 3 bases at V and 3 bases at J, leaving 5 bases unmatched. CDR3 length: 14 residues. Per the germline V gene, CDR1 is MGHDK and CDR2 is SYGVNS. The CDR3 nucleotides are TGTGCCAGCAGTGACGTAGCGGGCGTCTACGAGCAGTACTTC. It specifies CASSDVAGVYEQYF.

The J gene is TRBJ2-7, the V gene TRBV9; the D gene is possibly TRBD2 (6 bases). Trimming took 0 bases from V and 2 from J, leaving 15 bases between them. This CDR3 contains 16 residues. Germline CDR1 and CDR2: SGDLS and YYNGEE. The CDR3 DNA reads TGTGCCAGCAGCGTAGCACCCACGGGACTTGCCTACGAGCAGTACTTC. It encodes CASSVAPTGLAYEQYF. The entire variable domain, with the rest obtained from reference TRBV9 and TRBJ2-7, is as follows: DSGVTQTPKHLITATGQRVTLRCSPRSGDLSVYWYQQSLDQGLQFLIQYYNGEERAKGNILERFSAQQFPDLHSELNLSSLELGDSALYFCASSVAPTGLAYEQYFGPGTRLTVT.

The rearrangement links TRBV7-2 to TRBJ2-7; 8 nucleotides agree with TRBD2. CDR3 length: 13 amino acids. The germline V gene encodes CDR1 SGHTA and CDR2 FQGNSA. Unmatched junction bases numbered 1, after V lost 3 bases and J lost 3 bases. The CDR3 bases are TGTGCCAGCAGCTTTGCGGGAGGCTACGAGCAGTACTTC. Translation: CASSFAGGYEQYF.

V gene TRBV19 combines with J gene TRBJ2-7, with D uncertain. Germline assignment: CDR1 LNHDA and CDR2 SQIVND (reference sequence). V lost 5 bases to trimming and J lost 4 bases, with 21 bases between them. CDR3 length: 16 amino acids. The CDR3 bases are TGTGCCAGTAGTGGATACCGCTCAGTGGCGAAATACGAGCAGTACTTC. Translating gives CASSGYRSVAKYEQYF.

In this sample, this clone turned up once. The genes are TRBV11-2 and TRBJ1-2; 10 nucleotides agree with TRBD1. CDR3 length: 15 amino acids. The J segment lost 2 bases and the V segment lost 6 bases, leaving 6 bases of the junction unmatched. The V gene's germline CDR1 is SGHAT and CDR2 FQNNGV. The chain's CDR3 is CASRRTGGGNYGYTF. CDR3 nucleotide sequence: TGTGCCAGCAGGCGGACAGGGGGAGGGAACTATGGCTACACCTTC.

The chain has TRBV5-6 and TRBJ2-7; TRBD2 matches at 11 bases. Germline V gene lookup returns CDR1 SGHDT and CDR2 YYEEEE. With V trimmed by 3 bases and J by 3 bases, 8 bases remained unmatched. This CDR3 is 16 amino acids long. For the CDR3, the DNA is TGTGCCAGCAGCTGGGGGACTAGCGGTAGAGACTACGAGCAGTACTTC. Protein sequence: CASSWGTSGRDYEQYF.

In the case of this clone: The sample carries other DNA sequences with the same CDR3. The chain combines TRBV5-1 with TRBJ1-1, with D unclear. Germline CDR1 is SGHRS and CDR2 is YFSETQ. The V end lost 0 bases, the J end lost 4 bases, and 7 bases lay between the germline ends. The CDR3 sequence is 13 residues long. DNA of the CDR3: TGCGCCAGCAGCTTGGAGGGATCCACTGAAGCTTTCTTT. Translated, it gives CASSLEGSTEAFF.

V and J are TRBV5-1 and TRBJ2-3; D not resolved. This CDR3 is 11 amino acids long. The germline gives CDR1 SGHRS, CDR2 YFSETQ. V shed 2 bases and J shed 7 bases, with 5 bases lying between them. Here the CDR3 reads CASSLEYTQYF. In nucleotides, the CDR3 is TGCGCCAGCAGCTTAGAATATACGCAGTATTTT.

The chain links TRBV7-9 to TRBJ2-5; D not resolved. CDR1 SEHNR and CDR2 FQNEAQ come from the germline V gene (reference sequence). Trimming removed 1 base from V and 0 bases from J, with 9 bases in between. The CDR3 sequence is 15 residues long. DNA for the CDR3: TGTGCCAGCAGCTTAGTCAGGAGATACCAAGAGACCCAGTACTTC. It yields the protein CASSLVRRYQETQYF.

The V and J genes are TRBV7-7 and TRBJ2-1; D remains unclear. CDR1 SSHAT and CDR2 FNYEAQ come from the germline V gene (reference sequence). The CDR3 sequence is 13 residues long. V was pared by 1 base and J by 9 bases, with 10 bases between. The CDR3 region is CASSLDVLGEQFF. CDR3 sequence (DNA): TGTGCCAGCAGCTTAGATGTTCTCGGTGAGCAGTTCTTC.

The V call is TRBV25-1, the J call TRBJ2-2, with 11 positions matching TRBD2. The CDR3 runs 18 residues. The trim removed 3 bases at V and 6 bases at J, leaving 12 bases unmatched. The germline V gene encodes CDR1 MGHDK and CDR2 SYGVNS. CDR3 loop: CASSDERLAGRSSGELFF. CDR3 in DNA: TGTGCCAGCAGTGACGAAAGACTAGCGGGGAGGAGTTCCGGGGAGCTGTTTTTT.

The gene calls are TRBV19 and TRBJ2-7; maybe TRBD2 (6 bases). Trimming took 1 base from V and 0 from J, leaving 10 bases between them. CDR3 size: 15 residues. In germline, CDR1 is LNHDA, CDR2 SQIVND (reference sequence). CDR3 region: CASSIVSSGSYEQYF. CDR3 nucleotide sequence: TGTGCCAGTAGTATAGTAAGTAGCGGCTCCTACGAGCAGTACTTC.

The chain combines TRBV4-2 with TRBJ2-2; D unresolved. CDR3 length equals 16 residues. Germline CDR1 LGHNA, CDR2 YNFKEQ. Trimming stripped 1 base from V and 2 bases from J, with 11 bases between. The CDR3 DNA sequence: TGTGCCAGCAGCCAAGGGGTTGGCTTTAACACCGGGGAGCTGTTTTTT. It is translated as CASSQGVGFNTGELFF.

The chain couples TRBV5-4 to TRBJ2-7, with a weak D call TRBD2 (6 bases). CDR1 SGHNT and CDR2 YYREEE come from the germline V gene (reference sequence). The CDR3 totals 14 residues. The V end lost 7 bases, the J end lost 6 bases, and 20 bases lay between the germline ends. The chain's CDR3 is CASGPLREPSEQYF. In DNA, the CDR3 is TGTGCCAGCGGGCCCCTCCGGGAGCCATCCGAGCAGTACTTC.

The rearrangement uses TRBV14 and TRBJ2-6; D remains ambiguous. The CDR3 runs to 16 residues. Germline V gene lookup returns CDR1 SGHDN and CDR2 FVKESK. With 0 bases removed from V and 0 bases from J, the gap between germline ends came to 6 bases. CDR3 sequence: CASSQDLDSGANVLTF. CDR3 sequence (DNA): TGTGCCAGCAGCCAAGATCTCGACTCTGGGGCCAACGTCCTGACTTTC.

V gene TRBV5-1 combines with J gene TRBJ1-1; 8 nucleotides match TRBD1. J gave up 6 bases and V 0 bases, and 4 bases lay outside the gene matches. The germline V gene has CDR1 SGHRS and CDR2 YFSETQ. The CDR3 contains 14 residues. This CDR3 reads CASSLAQGAAEAFF. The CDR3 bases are TGCGCCAGCAGCTTGGCCCAGGGGGCCGCTGAAGCTTTCTTT.

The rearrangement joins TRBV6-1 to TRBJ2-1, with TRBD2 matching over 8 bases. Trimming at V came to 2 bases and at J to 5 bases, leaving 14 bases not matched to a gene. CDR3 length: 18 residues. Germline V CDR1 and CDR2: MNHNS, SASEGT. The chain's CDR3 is CASSERGSGSSSHNEQFF. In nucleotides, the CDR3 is TGTGCCAGCAGTGAAAGAGGAAGCGGGAGCTCTTCCCACAATGAGCAGTTCTTC.

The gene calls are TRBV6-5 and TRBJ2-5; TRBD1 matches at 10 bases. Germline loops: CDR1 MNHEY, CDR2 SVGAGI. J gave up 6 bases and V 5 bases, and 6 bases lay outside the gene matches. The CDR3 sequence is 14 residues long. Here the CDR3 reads CASSPTGGGQTQYF. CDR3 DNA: TGTGCCAGCAGTCCGACAGGGGGCGGTCAGACCCAGTACTTC.

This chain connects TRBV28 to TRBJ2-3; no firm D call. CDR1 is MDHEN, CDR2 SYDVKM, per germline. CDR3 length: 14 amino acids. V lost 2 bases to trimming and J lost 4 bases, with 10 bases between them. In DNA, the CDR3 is TGTGCCAGCAGTTTACCCACTAACGCAGATACGCAGTATTTT. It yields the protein CASSLPTNADTQYF.